The present entry profiles one T cell receptor (beta chain) with its context. CDR3 length equals 13 residues. Germline CDR1 reads LGHDT; CDR2 reads YNNKEL (reference sequence). Trimming took 5 bases from V and 5 from J, leaving 11 bases between them. This entry belongs to a study of T-cell memory formation after mild COVID-19. On the study more broadly: Clusters were largely donor specific.

TCRdb processed the 5' RACE reads anew with MiXCR; each CDR3 protein has one entry. Among about 110,000 distinct CDR3 sequences listed, 15% to 20% were seen once. Material: PBMCs or a T cell subset sorted from them (not recorded which). This chain links TRBV3-1 with TRBJ2-3; D is possibly TRBD2 (6 bases). The TCR sequence derives from a young man who had mild COVID-19 (a few samples of this study predate the infection). Cell type and time point are not known. The CDR3 coding sequence is TGTGCCAGCAGCATCCGGGGAGGAGATACGCAGTATTTT. Translated, it gives CASSIRGGDTQYF.